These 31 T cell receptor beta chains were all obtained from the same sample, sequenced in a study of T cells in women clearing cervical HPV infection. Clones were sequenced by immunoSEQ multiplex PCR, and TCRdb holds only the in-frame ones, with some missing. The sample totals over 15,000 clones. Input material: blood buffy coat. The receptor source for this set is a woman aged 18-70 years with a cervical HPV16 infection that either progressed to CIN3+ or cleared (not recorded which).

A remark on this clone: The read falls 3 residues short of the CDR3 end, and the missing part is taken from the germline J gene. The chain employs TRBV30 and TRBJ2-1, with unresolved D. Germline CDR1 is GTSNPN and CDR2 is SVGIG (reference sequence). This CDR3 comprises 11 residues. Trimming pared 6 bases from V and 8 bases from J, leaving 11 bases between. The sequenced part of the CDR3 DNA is TGTGCCTGTCAAGCCCCCCATGAG. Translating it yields CACQAPHE. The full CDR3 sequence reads CACQAPHEQFF.

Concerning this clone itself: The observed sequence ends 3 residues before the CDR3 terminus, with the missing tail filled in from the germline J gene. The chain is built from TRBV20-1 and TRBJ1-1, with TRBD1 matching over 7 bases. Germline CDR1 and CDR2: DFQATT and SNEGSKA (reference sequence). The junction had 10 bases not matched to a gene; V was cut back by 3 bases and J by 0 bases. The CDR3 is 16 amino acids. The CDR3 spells CSARDRLLGMNTEAFF. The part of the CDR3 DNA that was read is TGCAGTGCTAGGGACAGGCTTCTGGGGATGAACACTGAA.

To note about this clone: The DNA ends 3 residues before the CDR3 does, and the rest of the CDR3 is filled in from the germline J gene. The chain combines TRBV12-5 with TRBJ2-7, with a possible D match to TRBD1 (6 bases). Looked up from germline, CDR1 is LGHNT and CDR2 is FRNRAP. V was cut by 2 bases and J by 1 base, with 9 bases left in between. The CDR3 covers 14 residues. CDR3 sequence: CASGLSGASYEQYF. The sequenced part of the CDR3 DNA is TGTGCTAGTGGTTTGTCAGGGGCTTCCTACGAG.

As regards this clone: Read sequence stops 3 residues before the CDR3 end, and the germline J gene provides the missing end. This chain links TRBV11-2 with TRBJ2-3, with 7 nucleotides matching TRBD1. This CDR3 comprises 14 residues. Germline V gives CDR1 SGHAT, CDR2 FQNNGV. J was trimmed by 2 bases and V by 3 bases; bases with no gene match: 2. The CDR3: CASSLGQSTDTQYF. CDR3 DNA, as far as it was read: TGTGCCAGCAGCTTGGGACAGTCCACAGATACG. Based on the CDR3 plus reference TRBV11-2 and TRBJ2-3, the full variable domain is EAGVAQSPRYKIIEKRQSVAFWCNPISGHATLYWYQQILGQGPKLLIQFQNNGVVDDSQLPKDRFSAERLKGVDSTLKIQPAKLEDSAVYLCASSLGQSTDTQYFGPGTRLTVL.

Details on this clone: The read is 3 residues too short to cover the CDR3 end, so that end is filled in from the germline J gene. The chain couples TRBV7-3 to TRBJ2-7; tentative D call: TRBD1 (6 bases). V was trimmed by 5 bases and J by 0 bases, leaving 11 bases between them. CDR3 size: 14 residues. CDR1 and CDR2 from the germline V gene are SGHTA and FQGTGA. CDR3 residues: CASSPQGSSYEQYF. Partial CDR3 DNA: TGTGCCAGCAGCCCGCAGGGGAGCTCCTACGAG.

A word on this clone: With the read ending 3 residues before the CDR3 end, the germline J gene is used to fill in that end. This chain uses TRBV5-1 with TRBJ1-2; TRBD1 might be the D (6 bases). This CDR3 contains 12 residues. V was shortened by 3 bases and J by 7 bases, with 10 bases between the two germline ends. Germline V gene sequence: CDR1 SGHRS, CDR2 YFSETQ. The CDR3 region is CASSSNRVGYTF. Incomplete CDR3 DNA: TGCGCCAGCAGCTCGAACAGGGTTGGC.

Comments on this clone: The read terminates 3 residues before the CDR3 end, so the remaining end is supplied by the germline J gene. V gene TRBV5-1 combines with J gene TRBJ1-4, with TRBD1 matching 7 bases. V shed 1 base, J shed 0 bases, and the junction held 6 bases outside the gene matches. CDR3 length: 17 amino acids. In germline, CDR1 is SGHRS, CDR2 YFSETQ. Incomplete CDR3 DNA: TGCGCCAGCAGCTTGAGAGGGGGCGTTGCAACTAATGAAAAA. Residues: CASSLRGGVATNEK. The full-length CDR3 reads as CASSLRGGVATNEKLFF.

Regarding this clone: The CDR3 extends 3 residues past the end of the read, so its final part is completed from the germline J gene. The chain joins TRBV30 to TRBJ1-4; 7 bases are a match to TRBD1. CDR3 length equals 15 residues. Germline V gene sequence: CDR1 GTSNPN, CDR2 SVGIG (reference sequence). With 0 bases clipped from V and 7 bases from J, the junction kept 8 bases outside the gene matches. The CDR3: CAWSVTRGQFEKLFF. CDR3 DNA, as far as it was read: TGTGCCTGGAGTGTAACGAGGGGGCAGTTTGAAAAA. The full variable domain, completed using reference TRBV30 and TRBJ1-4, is SQTIHQWPATLVQPVGSPLSLECTVEGTSNPNLYWYRQAAGRGLQLLFYSVGIGQISSEVPQNLSASRPQDRQFILSSKKLLLSDSGFYLCAWSVTRGQFEKLFFGSGTQLSVL.

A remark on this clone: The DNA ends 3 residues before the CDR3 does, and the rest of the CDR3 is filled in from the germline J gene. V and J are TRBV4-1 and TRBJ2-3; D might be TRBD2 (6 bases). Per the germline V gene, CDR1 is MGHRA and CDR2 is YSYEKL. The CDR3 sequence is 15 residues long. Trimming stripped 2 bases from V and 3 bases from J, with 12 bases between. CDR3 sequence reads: CASSQMRGPTDTQYF. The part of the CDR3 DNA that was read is TGCGCCAGCAGCCAAATGCGGGGCCCGACAGATACG.

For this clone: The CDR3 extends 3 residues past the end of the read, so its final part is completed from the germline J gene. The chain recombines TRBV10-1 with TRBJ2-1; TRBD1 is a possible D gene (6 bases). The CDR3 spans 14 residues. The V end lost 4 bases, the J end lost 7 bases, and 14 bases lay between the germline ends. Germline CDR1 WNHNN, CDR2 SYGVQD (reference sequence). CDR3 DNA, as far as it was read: TGCGCCAGCAGTGCTTCACAGGGTAAGAATGAG. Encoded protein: CASSASQGKNE. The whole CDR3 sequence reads CASSASQGKNEQFF.

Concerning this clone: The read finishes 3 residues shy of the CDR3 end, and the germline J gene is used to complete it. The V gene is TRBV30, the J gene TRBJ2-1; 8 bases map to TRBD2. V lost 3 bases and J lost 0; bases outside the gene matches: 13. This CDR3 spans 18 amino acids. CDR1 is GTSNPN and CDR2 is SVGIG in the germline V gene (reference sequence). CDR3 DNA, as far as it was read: TGTGCCTGGAGCGGGGGGGGCGGGTCGATCAGCTCCTACAATGAG. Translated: CAWSGGGGSISSYNE. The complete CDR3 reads CAWSGGGGSISSYNEQFF.

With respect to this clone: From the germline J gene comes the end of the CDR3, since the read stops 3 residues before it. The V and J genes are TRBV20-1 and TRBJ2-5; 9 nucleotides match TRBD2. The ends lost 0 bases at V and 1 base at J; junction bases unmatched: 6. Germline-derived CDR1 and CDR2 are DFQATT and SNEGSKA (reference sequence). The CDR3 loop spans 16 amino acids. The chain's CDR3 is CSARDPQRGVQETQYF. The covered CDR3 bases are TGCAGTGCTAGAGACCCCCAGCGGGGGGTCCAAGAGACC.

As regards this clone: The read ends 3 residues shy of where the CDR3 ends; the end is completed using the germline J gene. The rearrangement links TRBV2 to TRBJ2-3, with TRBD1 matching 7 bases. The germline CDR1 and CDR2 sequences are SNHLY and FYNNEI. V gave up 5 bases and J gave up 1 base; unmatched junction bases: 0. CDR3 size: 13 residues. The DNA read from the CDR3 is TGTGCCAGCAGTAGGGGGCGCACAGATACG. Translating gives CASSRGRTDT. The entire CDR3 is CASSRGRTDTQYF.

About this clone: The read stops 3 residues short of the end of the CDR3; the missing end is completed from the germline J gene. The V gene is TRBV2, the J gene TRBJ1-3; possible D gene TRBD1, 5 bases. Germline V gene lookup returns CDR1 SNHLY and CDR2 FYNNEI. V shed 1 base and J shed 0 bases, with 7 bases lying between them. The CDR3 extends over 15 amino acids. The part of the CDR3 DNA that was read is TGTGCCAGCAGTGAAGTACAGGCCTCTGGAAACACC. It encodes CASSEVQASGNT. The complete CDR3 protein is CASSEVQASGNTIYF. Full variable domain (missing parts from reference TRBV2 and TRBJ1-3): EPEVTQTPSHQVTQMGQEVILRCVPISNHLYFYWYRQILGQKVEFLVSFYNNEISEKSEIFDDQFSVERPDGSNFTLKIRSTKLEDSAMYFCASSEVQASGNTIYFGEGSWLTVV.

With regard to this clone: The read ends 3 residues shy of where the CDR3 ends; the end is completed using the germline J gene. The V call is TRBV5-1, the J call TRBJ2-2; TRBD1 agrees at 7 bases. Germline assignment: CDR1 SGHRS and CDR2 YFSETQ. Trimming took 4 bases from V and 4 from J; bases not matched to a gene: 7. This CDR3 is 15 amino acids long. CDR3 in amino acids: CASSRQGQLTGELFF. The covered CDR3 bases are TGCGCCAGCAGCAGGCAGGGACAGCTCACCGGGGAG. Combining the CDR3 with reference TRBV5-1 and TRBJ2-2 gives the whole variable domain KAGVTQTPRYLIKTRGQQVTLSCSPISGHRSVSWYQQTPGQGLQFLFEYFSETQRNKGNFPGRFSGRQFSNSRSEMNVSTLELGDSALYLCASSRQGQLTGELFFGEGSRLTVL.

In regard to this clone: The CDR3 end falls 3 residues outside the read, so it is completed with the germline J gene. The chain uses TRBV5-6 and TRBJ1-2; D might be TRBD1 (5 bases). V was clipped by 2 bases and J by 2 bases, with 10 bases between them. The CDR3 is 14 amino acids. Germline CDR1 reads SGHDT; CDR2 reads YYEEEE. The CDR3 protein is CASSLGANNYGYTF. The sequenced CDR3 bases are TGTGCCAGCAGCTTAGGGGCCAACAACTATGGC.

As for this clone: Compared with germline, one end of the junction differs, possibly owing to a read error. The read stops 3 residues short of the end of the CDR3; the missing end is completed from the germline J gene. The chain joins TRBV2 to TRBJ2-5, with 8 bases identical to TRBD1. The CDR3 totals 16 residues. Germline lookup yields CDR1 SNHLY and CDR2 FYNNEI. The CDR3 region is CASSEARTGLAETQYF. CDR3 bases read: TGTGCCAGTAGTGAGGCCCGGACAGGGTTAGCAGAGACC.

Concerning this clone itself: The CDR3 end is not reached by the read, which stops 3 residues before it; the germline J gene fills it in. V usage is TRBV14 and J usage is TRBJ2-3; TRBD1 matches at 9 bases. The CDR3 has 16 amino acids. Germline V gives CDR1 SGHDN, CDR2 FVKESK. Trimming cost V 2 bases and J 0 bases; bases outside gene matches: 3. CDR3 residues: CASSQYRGPSTDTQYF. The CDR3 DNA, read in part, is TGTGCCAGCAGCCAATACAGGGGGCCAAGCACAGATACG.

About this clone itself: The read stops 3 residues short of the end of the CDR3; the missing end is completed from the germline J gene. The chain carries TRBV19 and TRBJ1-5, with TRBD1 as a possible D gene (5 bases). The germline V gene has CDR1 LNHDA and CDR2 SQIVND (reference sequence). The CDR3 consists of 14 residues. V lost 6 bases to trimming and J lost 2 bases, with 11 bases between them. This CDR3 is CASSYRNGNQPQHF. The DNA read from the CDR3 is TGTGCCAGTAGCTACAGGAATGGCAATCAGCCC.

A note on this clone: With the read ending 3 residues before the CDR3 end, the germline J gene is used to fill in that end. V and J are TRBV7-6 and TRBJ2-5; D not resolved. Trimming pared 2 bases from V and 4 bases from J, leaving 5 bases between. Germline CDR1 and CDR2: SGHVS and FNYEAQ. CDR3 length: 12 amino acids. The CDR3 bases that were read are TGTGCCAGCAGCTTACCAGGAGAGACC. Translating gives CASSLPGET. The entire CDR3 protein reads CASSLPGETQYF.

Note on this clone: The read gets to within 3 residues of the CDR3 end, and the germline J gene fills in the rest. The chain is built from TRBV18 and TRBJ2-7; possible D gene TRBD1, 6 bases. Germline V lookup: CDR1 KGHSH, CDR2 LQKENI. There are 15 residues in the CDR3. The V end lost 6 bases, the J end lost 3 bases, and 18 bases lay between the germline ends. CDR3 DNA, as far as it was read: TGTGCCAGCTCGCCTGCGGTTCAGGGACACTACGAG. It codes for CASSPAVQGHYE. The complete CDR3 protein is CASSPAVQGHYEQYF.

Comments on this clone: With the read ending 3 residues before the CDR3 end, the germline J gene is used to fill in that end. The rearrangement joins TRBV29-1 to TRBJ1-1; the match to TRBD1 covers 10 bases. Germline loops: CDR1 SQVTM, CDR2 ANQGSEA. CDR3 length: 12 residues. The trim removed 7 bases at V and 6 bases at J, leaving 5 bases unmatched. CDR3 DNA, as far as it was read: TGCAGCGACGGACAGGGGGTCGCTGAA. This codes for CSDGQGVAE. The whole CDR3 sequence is CSDGQGVAEAFF.

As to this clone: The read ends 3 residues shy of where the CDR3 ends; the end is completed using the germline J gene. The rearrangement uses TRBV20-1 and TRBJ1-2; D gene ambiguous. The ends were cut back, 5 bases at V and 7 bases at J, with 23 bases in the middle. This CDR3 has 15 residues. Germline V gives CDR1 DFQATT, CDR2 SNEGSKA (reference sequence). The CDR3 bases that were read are TGCAGTGCTTCTGCCGGGTCCTCCTCGGGTCGTGGC. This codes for CSASAGSSSGRG. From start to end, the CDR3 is CSASAGSSSGRGYTF.

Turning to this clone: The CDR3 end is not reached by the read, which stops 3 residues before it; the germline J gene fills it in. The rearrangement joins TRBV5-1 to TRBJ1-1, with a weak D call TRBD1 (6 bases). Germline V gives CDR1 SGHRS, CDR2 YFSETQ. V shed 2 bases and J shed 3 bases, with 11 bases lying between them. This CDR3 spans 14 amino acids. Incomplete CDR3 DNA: TGCGCCAGCAGCTTTCGACAGGCCCACACTGAA. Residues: CASSFRQAHTE. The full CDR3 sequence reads CASSFRQAHTEAFF.

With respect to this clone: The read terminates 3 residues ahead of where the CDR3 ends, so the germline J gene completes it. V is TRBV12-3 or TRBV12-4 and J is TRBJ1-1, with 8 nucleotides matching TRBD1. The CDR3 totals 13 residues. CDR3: CASSTPQGDTAFF. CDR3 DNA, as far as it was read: TGTGCCAGCAGTACGCCACAGGGGGATACG.

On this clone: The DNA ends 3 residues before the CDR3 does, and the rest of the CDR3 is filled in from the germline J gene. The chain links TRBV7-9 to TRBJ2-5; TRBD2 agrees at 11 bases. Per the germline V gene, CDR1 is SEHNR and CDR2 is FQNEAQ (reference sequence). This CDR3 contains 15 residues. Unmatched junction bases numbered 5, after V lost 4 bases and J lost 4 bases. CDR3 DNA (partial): TGTGCCAGCAGCTACTACCTAGCGGGGGGAGAGACC. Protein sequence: CASSYYLAGGET. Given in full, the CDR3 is CASSYYLAGGETQYF.

The CDR3 sequence is CSDLRDINNQPQHF. Incomplete CDR3 DNA: TGCAGCGACCTCCGGGACATAAATAATCAGCCC. The J gene is TRBJ1-5, the V gene TRBV29-1, with D possibly TRBD1 on 6 matching bases. The CDR3 end lies 3 residues beyond the end of the read and is filled in from the germline J gene. Germline V gene lookup returns CDR1 SQVTM and CDR2 ANQGSEA. V was shortened by 7 bases and J by 4 bases, with 17 bases between the two germline ends. CDR3 length equals 14 residues.

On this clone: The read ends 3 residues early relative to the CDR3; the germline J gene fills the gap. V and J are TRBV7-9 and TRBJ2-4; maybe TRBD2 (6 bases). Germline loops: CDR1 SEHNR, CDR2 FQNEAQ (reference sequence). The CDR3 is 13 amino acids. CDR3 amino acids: CASTQPAGEIQYF. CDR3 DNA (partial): TGTGCCAGCACCCAACCAGCGGGTGAGATT. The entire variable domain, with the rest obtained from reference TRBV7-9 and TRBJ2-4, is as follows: DTGVSQNPRHKITKRGQNVTFRCDPISEHNRLYWYRQTLGQGPEFLTYFQNEAQLEKSRLLSDRFSAERPKGSFSTLEIQRTEQGDSAMYLCASTQPAGEIQYFGAGTRLSVL.

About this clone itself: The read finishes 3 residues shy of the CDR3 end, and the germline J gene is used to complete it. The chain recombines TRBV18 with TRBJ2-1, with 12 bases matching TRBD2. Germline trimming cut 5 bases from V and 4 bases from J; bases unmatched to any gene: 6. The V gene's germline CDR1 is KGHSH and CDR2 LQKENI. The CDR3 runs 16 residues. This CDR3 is CASSKLGTSGYNEQFF. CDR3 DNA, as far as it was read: TGTGCCAGCTCAAAGCTTGGGACTAGCGGGTACAATGAG.

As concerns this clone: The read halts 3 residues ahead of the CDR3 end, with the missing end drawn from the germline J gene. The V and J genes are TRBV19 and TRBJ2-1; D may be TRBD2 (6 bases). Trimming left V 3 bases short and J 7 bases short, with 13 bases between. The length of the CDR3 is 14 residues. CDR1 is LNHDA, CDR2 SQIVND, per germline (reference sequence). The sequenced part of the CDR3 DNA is TGTGCCAGTAGTATTGCGGGGCAAAGGAATGAG. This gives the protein CASSIAGQRNE. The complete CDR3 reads CASSIAGQRNEQFF.

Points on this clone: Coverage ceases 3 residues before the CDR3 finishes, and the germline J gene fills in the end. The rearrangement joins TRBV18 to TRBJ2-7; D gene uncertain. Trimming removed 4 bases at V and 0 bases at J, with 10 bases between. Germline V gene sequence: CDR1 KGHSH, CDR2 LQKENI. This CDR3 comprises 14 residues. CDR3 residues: CASSLKQTSYEQYF. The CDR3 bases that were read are TGTGCCAGCTCACTCAAACAGACCTCCTACGAG.